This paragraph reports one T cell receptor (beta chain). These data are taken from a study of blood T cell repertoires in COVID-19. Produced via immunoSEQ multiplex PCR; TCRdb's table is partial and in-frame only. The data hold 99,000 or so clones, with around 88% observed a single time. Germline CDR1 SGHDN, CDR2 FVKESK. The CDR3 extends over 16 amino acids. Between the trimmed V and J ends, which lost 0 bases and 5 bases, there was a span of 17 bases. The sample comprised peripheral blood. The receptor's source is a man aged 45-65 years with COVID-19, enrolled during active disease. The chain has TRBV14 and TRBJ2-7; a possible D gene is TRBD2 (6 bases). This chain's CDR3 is CASSQDRGFGWHEQYF. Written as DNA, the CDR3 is TGTGCCAGCAGCCAAGATCGGGGGTTCGGATGGCACGAGCAGTACTTC. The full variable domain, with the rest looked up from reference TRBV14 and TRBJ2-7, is EAGVTQFPSHSVIEKGQTVTLRCDPISGHDNLYWYRRVMGKEIKFLLHFVKESKQDESGMPNNRFLAERTGGTYSTLKVQPAELEDSGVYFCASSQDRGFGWHEQYFGPGTRLTVT.